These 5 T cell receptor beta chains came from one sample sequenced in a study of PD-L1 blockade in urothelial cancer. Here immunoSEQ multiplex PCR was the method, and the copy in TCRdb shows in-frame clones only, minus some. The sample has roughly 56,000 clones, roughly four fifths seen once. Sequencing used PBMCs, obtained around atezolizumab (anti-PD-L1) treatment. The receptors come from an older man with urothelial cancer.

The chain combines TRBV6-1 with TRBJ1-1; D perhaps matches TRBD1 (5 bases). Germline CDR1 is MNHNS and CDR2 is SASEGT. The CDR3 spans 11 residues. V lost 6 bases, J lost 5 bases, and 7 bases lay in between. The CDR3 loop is CASSRETEAFF. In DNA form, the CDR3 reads TGTGCCAGCAGCAGGGAAACTGAAGCTTTCTTT.

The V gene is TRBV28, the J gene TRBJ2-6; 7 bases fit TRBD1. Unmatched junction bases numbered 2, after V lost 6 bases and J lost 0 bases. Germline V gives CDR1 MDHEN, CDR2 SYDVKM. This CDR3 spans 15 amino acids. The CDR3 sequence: CASRRQGSGANVLTF. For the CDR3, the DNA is TGTGCCAGCAGACGACAGGGCTCTGGGGCCAACGTCCTGACTTTC.

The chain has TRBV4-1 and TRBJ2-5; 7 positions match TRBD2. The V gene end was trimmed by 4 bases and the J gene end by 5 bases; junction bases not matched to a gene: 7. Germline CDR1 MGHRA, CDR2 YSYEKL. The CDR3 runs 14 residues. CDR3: CASSPSGMGETQYF. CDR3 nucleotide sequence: TGCGCCAGCAGCCCGAGCGGGATGGGTGAGACCCAGTACTTC.

The CDR3 here is CASSENFSGEAFF. DNA of the CDR3: TGTGCCAGCAGTGAAAACTTCAGCGGGGAAGCTTTCTTT. The chain links TRBV6-1 to TRBJ1-1; D unclear. CDR1 and CDR2 from the germline V gene are MNHNS and SASEGT. The CDR3 has 13 amino acids. V was cut by 2 bases and J by 8 bases, with 12 bases left in between.

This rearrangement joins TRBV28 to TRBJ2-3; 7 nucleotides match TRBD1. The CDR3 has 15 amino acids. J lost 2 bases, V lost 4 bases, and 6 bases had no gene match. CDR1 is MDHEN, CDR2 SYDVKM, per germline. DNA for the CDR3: TGTGCCAGCAGTTACAGGGGCGACCTCACAGATACGCAGTATTTT. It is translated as CASSYRGDLTDTQYF.